This T cell receptor (beta chain) was captured in a study of identical twins. Germline values: CDR1 MNHEY, CDR2 SVGAGI. This CDR3 is 13 amino acids long. V shed 5 bases and J 8 bases; nucleotides not matched to a gene: 5. This clonotype has only a few counts. Its antigen remains unknown. From the 5' RACE reads, TCRdb called clonotypes with MiXCR, one entry per CDR3 protein. The sample lists around 1.7 million distinct CDR3 sequences, less than 40% occurring once. Findings and caveats of the study: For out-of-frame alpha sequences shared by twins, low generation probability was in excess. In cord blood, abundant beta clonotypes had fewer insertions; memory showed no trend. Zero-insertion results could be subject to partial confounding by invariant MAIT and iNKT cells.

This chain uses TRBV6-5 with TRBJ1-4, with 7 bases matching TRBD1. This TCR was sampled from a newborn girl in good health. Sequences were obtained from cord blood. CDR3 loop: CASSPWGQEKLFF. CDR3 bases: TGTGCCAGCAGTCCCTGGGGACAGGAAAAACTGTTTTTT.